This T cell receptor (beta chain) was captured by sequencing in a study of blood T cell repertoires in COVID-19. Background on the study: COVID-19 samples collected from the United States, Italy and Spain covered acute and convalescent phases. In each case, the material was cDNA or gDNA derived from T cells, B-cell-depleted T cells, or PBMCs.

As processed by the authors: Using reference gene primer amplification, nucleated cell counts were estimated. Sequencing used immunoSEQ multiplex PCR; TCRdb keeps in-frame clones, though not all of them. That table furnishes V, J and clone size, whereas the DNA furnished D and trimming. The table lists 70,000 to 80,000 clones, 75% to 90% of them singletons. Trimming took off 4 bases at V and 4 bases at J, with 18 bases between the two ends. This CDR3 spans 16 amino acids. Germline CDR1 reads SGHDT; CDR2 reads YYEEEE. The source of this sequence is a human donor in a cohort sampled during active COVID-19. Specimen: peripheral blood. The chain has TRBV5-6 and TRBJ1-3, with D possibly TRBD1 on 6 matching bases. The chain's CDR3 is CASSLRQAGTGNTIYF. DNA of the CDR3: TGTGCCAGCAGCCTTCGACAGGCAGGGACCGGAAACACCATATATTTT.